This T cell receptor (beta chain) was sequenced in a study of T cells in Graves' hyperthyroidism and ophthalmopathy. The wider study: Before treatment of any kind, peripheral blood was taken at initial diagnosis. The study, taken as a whole, reports: A 13 V-J signature model discriminated ophthalmopathy versus stable hyperthyroidism. Blood shared most expanded thyroid clonotypes above 0.001.

It was RNA transcripts that yielded the amplified TCR beta CDR3 regions. TCR CDR3 underwent first-round RT-PCR with the HTBI primer set. TCRdb recomputed calls from the multiplex PCR reads with MiXCR, one row per CDR3 protein. The repertoire holds 400,000 to 600,000 distinct CDR3 sequences, under 25% seen once, with approximately 25% in the top ten. This clonotype was counted ten times or more. Its target is unknown. V was pared by 7 bases and J by 7 bases, with 15 bases of the junction left unmatched. The CDR3 runs 15 residues. CDR1 and CDR2 from the germline V gene are DFQATT and SNEGSKA (reference sequence).

The gene calls are TRBV20-1 and TRBJ2-7, with 11 bases aligning to TRBD2. The sequence was obtained from a man between 18 and 29 years old with Graves' hyperthyroidism. The sample comprised blood. The CDR3 is CSVVAASGGRREQYF. DNA for the CDR3: TGCAGTGTTGTAGCGGCTAGCGGGGGGAGGAGGGAGCAGTACTTC.